These T cell receptor beta chains were read from a single sample in a study of T-cell memory formation after mild COVID-19. One entry per CDR3 protein, called by TCRdb with MiXCR from the 5' RACE reads. The repertoire holds 350,000 to 450,000 distinct CDR3 sequences, with around 27% as singletons. The specimen was PBMCs or a T cell subset sorted from them (not recorded which). The receptors come from an adult woman who had mild COVID-19 (a few samples of this study predate the infection). Cell type and time point are not known. Both conserved end residues are part of each CDR3. The D gene is left open where the match is weak. The listing skips clone size in some rows; elsewhere it reads once, few, many or a size class.

TRBV7-9	-	TRBD1	TRBJ2-1	TGTGCCAGCAGCTTTGTGGACAGGGATTACAATGAGCAGTTCTTC	CASSFVDRDYNEQFF
TRBV7-2	many	-	TRBJ2-7	TGTGCCAGCAGCTTAAACGGACCTTACGAGCAGTACTTC	CASSLNGPYEQYF
TRBV27	-	TRBD2	TRBJ2-2	TGTGCCAGCAGTTCATTACTAGCGGAGCACACCGGGGAGCTGTTTTTT	CASSSLLAEHTGELFF
TRBV5-5	-	-	TRBJ1-2	TGTGCCAGCAGCTTGGCCCCGGCAGGGCGCGGCTACACCTTC	CASSLAPAGRGYTF
TRBV11-2	many	-	TRBJ1-2	TGTGCCAGCAGCTTAGATCCTTTAGCAGGGGACGGCTACACCTTC	CASSLDPLAGDGYTF
TRBV4-2	few	-	TRBJ2-1	TGTGCCAGCAGCCAATCCGGGACTGGCGGCAATGAGCAGTTCTTC	CASSQSGTGGNEQFF
TRBV7-6	few	TRBD2	TRBJ2-2	TGTGCCAGCAGCTCTACGGGGGGGCTTTCCGGGGAGCTGTTTTTT	CASSSTGGLSGELFF
TRBV19	once	-	TRBJ1-5	TGTGCCAGTAGTATTGGGGCAGGGATCGGTCAGCCCCAGCATTTT	CASSIGAGIGQPQHF
TRBV24-1	few	-	TRBJ1-1	TGTGCCACCAGTGCGGACGGGTATGAAGCTTTCTTT	CATSADGYEAFF
TRBV24-1	-	TRBD1	TRBJ2-1	TGTGCCACCAGTGATTACAGGGGTGGGAATGAGCAGTTCTTC	CATSDYRGGNEQFF
TRBV6-5	once	TRBD1	TRBJ1-2	TGTGCCAGCAGAAGACAGGGTGGCTACACCTTC	CASRRQGGYTF
TRBV4-2	-	TRBD1	TRBJ1-6	TGTGCCAGCAGCCAGAACAGGGGCGGGAATTCACCCCTCCACTTT	CASSQNRGGNSPLHF
TRBV14	few	-	TRBJ2-4	TGTGCCAGCAGCCAAGACTGGCGCCACGGTGCCAGAAACATTCAGTACTTC	CASSQDWRHGARNIQYF
TRBV20-1	-	-	TRBJ1-6	TGCAGTGCCCAACGAGGGAGGGGGACCTATAATTCACCCCTCCACTTT	CSAQRGRGTYNSPLHF
TRBV11-2	-	TRBD2	TRBJ2-5	TGTGCCAGCAGCTTAGAGGGGACTACACACCAAGAGACCCAGTACTTC	CASSLEGTTHQETQYF
TRBV10-3	-	-	TRBJ1-5	TGTGCCATCAGTGAGTACGGGGGCAGCAATCAGCCCCAGCATTTT	CAISEYGGSNQPQHF
TRBV24-1	-	-	TRBJ1-1	TGTGCCACCAGTGATTCCGGGGGGGCGAACACTGAAGCTTTCTTT	CATSDSGGANTEAFF
TRBV20-1	-	-	TRBJ1-1	TGCAGTGCTAGAGATGGCAGCTCGAACACTGAAGCTTTCTTT	CSARDGSSNTEAFF
TRBV20-1	-	TRBD1	TRBJ2-2	TGCAGTGCTCCCGGACAGGCAGGGGAGCTGTTTTTT	CSAPGQAGELFF
TRBV5-6	-	TRBD1	TRBJ2-7	TGTGCCAGCAGCTGGGACAGGGACGAGCAGTACTTC	CASSWDRDEQYF
TRBV6-2/TRBV6-3	-	TRBD1	TRBJ2-5	TGTGCCAGCAGACTCAGAGACAGGGCGGGCCAAGAGACCCAGTACTTC	CASRLRDRAGQETQYF
TRBV4-1	few	TRBD1	TRBJ2-6	TGCGCCAGCAGACCCCGGACAGGGCTATCGGGGGCCAACGTCCTGACTTTC	CASRPRTGLSGANVLTF
TRBV12-3/TRBV12-4	-	TRBD1	TRBJ1-5	TGTGCCAGCAGTTGGACAGGGGGCTACAATCAGCCCCAGCATTTT	CASSWTGGYNQPQHF